These 30 T cell receptor beta chains came from one sample sequenced in a study of vaccination and CD4 T cells after COVID-19. The Oncomine TCR Beta short-read assay sequenced DNA from cultured CD4+ T cells. TCRdb reprocessed the PCR reads with MiXCR, giving one entry per CDR3 protein. The sample consists of 15,000 to 20,000 distinct CDR3 sequences, roughly 50% of them appearing once. Treatment in this sample: approximately nine-day PBMC culture with coronavirus spike peptide pools or control peptides (ViraFEST assay). No cognate antigen is known for these TCRs. The specimen sequenced was CD4+ T cells from blood, cultured in vitro. All receptors come from a human donor who had recovered from COVID-19.

The chain carries TRBV10-3 and TRBJ2-7, with 9 bases that match TRBD2. CDR1 is ENHRY and CDR2 is SYGVKD in the germline V gene. The trim removed 0 bases at V and 2 bases at J, leaving 2 bases unmatched. The CDR3 is 15 amino acids. For the CDR3, the DNA is TGTGCCATCAGTGAGTCGAGCGGGAGGACCTACGAGCAGTACTTC. It specifies CAISESSGRTYEQYF.

This sequence joins TRBV6-2 or TRBV6-3 and TRBJ2-5; TRBD2 agrees at 10 bases. Unmatched junction bases numbered 8, after V lost 2 bases and J lost 5 bases. The CDR3 contains 16 residues. The germline V gene encodes CDR1 MNHEY and CDR2 SVGEGT. The CDR3 sequence is CASSYPSGRAVETQYF. The CDR3 DNA is TGTGCCAGCAGTTACCCAAGCGGGAGGGCCGTTGAGACCCAGTACTTC.

There are a few counts of this clonotype. DNA for the CDR3: TGTGCCACCAGTGATAGGTCGGTCTATGGCTACACCTTC. It specifies CATSDRSVYGYTF. The rearrangement uses TRBV24-1 and TRBJ1-2, with D unclear. Germline loops: CDR1 KGHDR, CDR2 SFDVKD. The CDR3 sequence is 13 residues long. Deletions cut 3 bases from V and 4 bases from J, with 8 bases between.

This clonotype has just a few counts. The DNA is omitted, as the CDR3 cannot be located on it reliably, and the CDR3 follows TCRdb's listing. This rearrangement joins TRBV7-5 to TRBJ1-1. TRBV7-5 constitutes a pseudogene. The CDR3 is 14 amino acids in total, end residues counted. The CDR3: CISVPDGSAKVAFF.

The rearrangement uses TRBV12-3 or TRBV12-4 and TRBJ2-1; the D gene is possibly TRBD1 (5 bases). CDR3 length: 13 residues. V was clipped by 7 bases and J by 7 bases, with 14 bases between them. CDR3 sequence: CASTRRQKNEQFF. The CDR3 DNA reads as TGTGCCAGCACCCGGAGACAGAAGAATGAGCAGTTCTTC.

In its sample, this clonotype was seen a few times. The rearrangement uses TRBV10-3 and TRBJ2-2, with D perhaps matching TRBD1 (6 bases). Germline V lookup: CDR1 ENHRY, CDR2 SYGVKD. There are 14 residues in the CDR3. Trimming pared 6 bases from V and 5 bases from J, leaving 13 bases between. The DNA of the CDR3 is TGTGCCATCAGCCAGAGCAGGGGAACCGGGGAGCTGTTTTTT. Translating gives CAISQSRGTGELFF.

This clonotype was recorded a few times. This chain joins TRBV15 and TRBJ2-5, with no clear D. Germline V gene sequence: CDR1 LNHNV, CDR2 YYDKDF (reference sequence). This CDR3 contains 14 residues. V was trimmed by 2 bases and J by 4 bases, leaving 11 bases between them. The CDR3 DNA sequence: TGTGCCACCAGCAGAACGACGGGTTTAGAGACCCAGTACTTC. It codes for CATSRTTGLETQYF.

The V gene is TRBV7-9, the J gene TRBJ2-2; 12 positions agree with TRBD2. In germline, CDR1 is SEHNR, CDR2 FQNEAQ (reference sequence). The CDR3 has 16 residues. V was pared by 1 base and J by 6 bases, with 3 bases of the junction left unmatched. This CDR3 reads CASSLGLAGEAGELFF. CDR3 in DNA: TGTGCCAGCAGCTTAGGACTAGCGGGAGAGGCCGGGGAGCTGTTTTTT.

The V and J genes are TRBV6-1 and TRBJ2-1, with TRBD2 identical over 13 bases. Germline CDR1 MNHNS, CDR2 SASEGT. CDR3 size: 15 residues. Unmatched junction bases numbered 5, after V lost 5 bases and J lost 7 bases. This CDR3 reads CASSRLAGGGNEQFF. CDR3 DNA: TGTGCCAGCAGTCGACTAGCGGGAGGAGGTAATGAGCAGTTCTTC.

This clonotype was observed a handful of times. The J gene is TRBJ2-7, the V gene TRBV2, with 8 nucleotides matching TRBD1. CDR1 SNHLY and CDR2 FYNNEI come from the germline V gene. V gave up 10 bases and J gave up 2 bases; unmatched junction bases: 7. The CDR3 has 13 residues. CDR3 protein: CATDGDRTYEQYF. CDR3 sequence (DNA): TGTGCCACGGACGGGGACAGGACCTACGAGCAGTACTTC.

This clonotype turned up a few times. The V and J genes are TRBV20-1 and TRBJ2-5; TRBD1 or TRBD2 may be the D gene (5 bases each). This CDR3 is built from 16 residues. CDR1 DFQATT and CDR2 SNEGSKA come from the germline V gene (reference sequence). DNA of the CDR3: TGCAGCGTGGATGGGGCCCACGGGGTCGGGCAAGAGACCCAGTACTTC. Translated: CSVDGAHGVGQETQYF.

This chain connects TRBV27 to TRBJ2-7; TRBD1 aligns across 11 bases. The CDR3 spans 14 residues. CDR1 is MNHEY and CDR2 is SMNVEV in the germline V gene (reference sequence). V was pared by 2 bases and J by 6 bases, with 3 bases of the junction left unmatched. The CDR3 sequence is CASSLRDRGGEQYF. In DNA, the CDR3 is TGTGCCAGCAGTTTAAGGGACAGGGGGGGCGAGCAGTACTTC.

The rearrangement links TRBV14 to TRBJ1-5, with no clear D. The ends were cut back, 1 base at V and 5 bases at J, with 6 bases in the middle. Germline V gene sequence: CDR1 SGHDN, CDR2 FVKESK. The CDR3 length is 13 residues. CDR3 in amino acids: CASSQGADQPQHF. In nucleotides, the CDR3 is TGTGCCAGCAGCCAAGGGGCTGATCAGCCCCAGCATTTT.

Only a few counts were recorded for this clonotype. J is TRBJ1-5 and V is TRBV20-1; 8 bases match TRBD1. This CDR3 is 16 amino acids long. Germline V gene lookup returns CDR1 DFQATT and CDR2 SNEGSKA (reference sequence). Trimming at V came to 6 bases and at J to 4 bases, leaving 14 bases not matched to a gene. This chain's CDR3 is CSAHIPGQGANQPQHF. The CDR3 DNA follows: TGCAGTGCCCACATCCCAGGCCAGGGGGCAAATCAGCCCCAGCATTTT.

This clonotype was seen only a few times. The rearrangement links TRBV20-1 to TRBJ2-5, with TRBD1 matching over 8 bases. Per germline, CDR1 DFQATT and CDR2 SNEGSKA (reference sequence). This CDR3 comprises 13 residues. Trimming at V came to 8 bases and at J to 2 bases, leaving 7 bases not matched to a gene. CDR3 sequence reads: CSSHRGVQETQYF. The CDR3 DNA reads as TGCAGTTCCCACAGGGGGGTGCAAGAGACCCAGTACTTC.

In its sample, this clonotype was seen a few times. The V call is TRBV2, the J call TRBJ2-7; the D is unclear. Per the germline V gene, CDR1 is SNHLY and CDR2 is FYNNEI. The CDR3 has 13 residues. Trimming pared 5 bases from V and 1 base from J, leaving 9 bases between. The CDR3 region is CASSLTLSYEQYF. CDR3 sequence (DNA): TGTGCCAGCAGTCTGACTCTTTCCTACGAGCAGTACTTC.

The chain uses TRBV30 and TRBJ2-5, with a weak D call TRBD2 (6 bases). Between the trimmed V and J ends, which lost 4 bases and 4 bases, there was a span of 16 bases. The CDR3 runs 14 residues. Germline V CDR1 and CDR2: GTSNPN, SVGIG (reference sequence). CDR3 nucleotide sequence: TGTGCCTGGACCATAGGAGGGCCTGTAGAGACCCAGTACTTC. It is translated as CAWTIGGPVETQYF.

The sample holds a few counts of this clonotype. The V gene is TRBV20-1, the J gene TRBJ2-2; D is possibly TRBD2 (6 bases). The V gene lost 3 bases and the J gene lost 4 bases, with 9 bases spanning the gap. From germline, CDR1 is DFQATT and CDR2 SNEGSKA (reference sequence). This CDR3 spans 13 amino acids. As DNA, the CDR3 is TGCAGTGCTAGGGAGACTAGCACCGGGGAGCTGTTTTTT. As protein: CSARETSTGELFF.

This clonotype was observed a handful of times. The J gene is TRBJ1-5, the V gene TRBV6-2 or TRBV6-3; D ambiguous. V was pared by 2 bases and J by 4 bases, with 9 bases between. This CDR3 region has 14 residues. Germline CDR1 is MNHEY and CDR2 is SVGEGT. The CDR3 nucleotides read TGTGCCAGCAGTTACCTCCAGGAAAATCAGCCCCAGCATTTT. Amino acid sequence: CASSYLQENQPQHF.

The rearrangement links TRBV20-1 to TRBJ2-5; TRBD1 aligns across 8 bases. The CDR3 is made up of 14 amino acids. With V trimmed by 3 bases and J by 2 bases, 5 bases remained unmatched. The germline V gene has CDR1 DFQATT and CDR2 SNEGSKA (reference sequence). CDR3: CSASGQGLQETQYF. The CDR3 DNA follows: TGCAGTGCTAGTGGACAGGGCCTTCAAGAGACCCAGTACTTC.

The chain has TRBV5-4 and TRBJ1-1; D unclear. This CDR3 is 13 amino acids long. CDR1 and CDR2 from the germline V gene are SGHNT and YYREEE (reference sequence). Trimming cost V 4 bases and J 3 bases, with 10 bases left between them. This CDR3 reads CASSVQRDTEAFF. For the CDR3, the DNA is TGTGCCAGCAGCGTCCAACGGGACACTGAAGCTTTCTTT.

The chain has TRBV27 and TRBJ2-3; D not resolved. Germline CDR1 and CDR2: MNHEY and SMNVEV (reference sequence). The CDR3 extends over 13 amino acids. Trimming stripped 6 bases from V and 3 bases from J, with 10 bases between. DNA of the CDR3: TGTGCCAGCAGCCTGAAAAGGACAGATACGCAGTATTTT. Protein sequence: CASSLKRTDTQYF.

The rearrangement joins TRBV7-2 to TRBJ2-5; D perhaps matches TRBD2 (6 bases). Looked up from germline, CDR1 is SGHTA and CDR2 is FQGNSA. CDR3 size: 15 residues. Trimming took off 2 bases at V and 2 bases at J, with 12 bases between the two ends. The CDR3 sequence is CASSLYGTFQETQYF. The CDR3 nucleotides read TGTGCCAGCAGCTTATACGGGACTTTTCAAGAGACCCAGTACTTC. Filled out from reference TRBV7-2 and TRBJ2-5, the complete variable domain reads GAGVSQSPSNKVTEKGKDVELRCDPISGHTALYWYRQSLGQGLEFLIYFQGNSAPDKSGLPSDRFSAERTGGSVSTLTIQRTQQEDSAVYLCASSLYGTFQETQYFGPGTRLLVL.

The V and J genes are TRBV12-3 or TRBV12-4 and TRBJ2-5; D is possibly TRBD2 (6 bases). CDR3 length: 14 amino acids. V was clipped by 4 bases and J by 4 bases, with 13 bases between them. CDR3 nucleotides: TGTGCCAGCAGTTCACGGTGGGGAGGAGAGACCCAGTACTTC. As protein: CASSSRWGGETQYF.

This clonotype was observed a handful of times. The CDR3 protein is CAISEGSYGYTF. The CDR3 bases are TGTGCCATCAGTGAAGGGAGCTATGGCTACACCTTC. This chain connects TRBV10-3 to TRBJ1-2, with no clear D. Looked up from germline, CDR1 is ENHRY and CDR2 is SYGVKD. CDR3 length: 12 residues. Trimming removed 3 bases from V and 4 bases from J, with 6 bases in between.

This clonotype has more than one count but fewer than ten. The gene calls are TRBV11-2 and TRBJ2-7; D is uncertain. Looked up from germline, CDR1 is SGHAT and CDR2 is FQNNGV. V lost 2 bases and J lost 3, with 8 bases in between. The CDR3 is made up of 13 amino acids. The CDR3 loop reads CASSLRALYEQYF. DNA for the CDR3: TGTGCCAGCAGCTTACGGGCCCTCTACGAGCAGTACTTC.

This clonotype turned up a few times. The chain has TRBV20-1 and TRBJ2-3, with D possibly being TRBD2 (7 bases). V was clipped by 6 bases and J by 2 bases, with 12 bases between them. Germline-derived CDR1 and CDR2 are DFQATT and SNEGSKA (reference sequence). This CDR3 is built from 13 residues. CDR3 sequence (DNA): TGCAGTGCCTTAGGGGGGGTCACAGATACGCAGTATTTT. Translation gives CSALGGVTDTQYF.

This clonotype was observed a handful of times. The rearrangement uses TRBV27 and TRBJ1-1; 7 positions agree with TRBD1. The CDR3 totals 13 residues. The junction had 1 base not matched to a gene; V was cut back by 5 bases and J by 1 base. In germline, CDR1 is MNHEY, CDR2 SMNVEV (reference sequence). The CDR3 DNA sequence: TGTGCCAGCAGTCGGGACAGGAACACTGAAGCTTTCTTT. Protein: CASSRDRNTEAFF.

In this sample, this clonotype turned up a few times. The chain has TRBV5-4 and TRBJ2-3, with 11 bases that match TRBD2. The germline gives CDR1 SGHNT, CDR2 YYREEE (reference sequence). The CDR3 extends over 15 amino acids. The V segment lost 4 bases and the J segment 6 bases; nucleotides outside the gene matches: 7. The CDR3 protein is CASSDTSGSGDTQYF. The CDR3 region has the DNA TGTGCCAGCAGCGATACTAGCGGGAGTGGCGATACGCAGTATTTT.

This clonotype was counted only a few times. This chain uses TRBV18 with TRBJ1-5, with D possibly TRBD1 on 6 matching bases. Trimming removed 3 bases from V and 0 bases from J, with 9 bases in between. Germline assignment: CDR1 KGHSH and CDR2 LQKENI. The CDR3 runs to 15 residues. The CDR3 spells CASSPTGHSNQPQHF. For the CDR3, the DNA is TGTGCCAGCTCACCGACAGGTCATAGCAATCAGCCCCAGCATTTT.